Below, 24 T cell receptor beta chains from the same sample are listed, as sequenced in a study of blood T cell repertoires in COVID-19. Only in-frame clones appear in the TCRdb table, and some are missing; sequencing was by immunoSEQ multiplex PCR. Of approximately 93,000 clones in the sample, 88% were seen once. The sample taken for sequencing was peripheral blood. Receptor source: a man aged 50 to 59 with COVID-19, enrolled during active disease.

V usage is TRBV19 and J usage is TRBJ2-7; 10 bases fit TRBD2. V shed 10 bases, J shed 2 bases, and the junction held 5 bases outside the gene matches. In germline, CDR1 is LNHDA, CDR2 SQIVND (reference sequence). The CDR3 is 13 amino acids. CDR3 nucleotides: TGTGCCACCGGGACTAGCGACACCTACGAGCAGTACTTC. Its translation: CATGTSDTYEQYF.

This CDR3 reads CASTGQGHSPLHF. The CDR3 DNA reads TGTGCCAGTACTGGACAGGGTCATTCACCCCTCCACTTT. The chain uses TRBV19 and TRBJ1-6, with 8 bases matching TRBD1. CDR1 LNHDA and CDR2 SQIVND come from the germline V gene (reference sequence). V shed 7 bases and J 8 bases; nucleotides not matched to a gene: 4. The CDR3 totals 13 residues.

The chain links TRBV2 to TRBJ1-6; maybe TRBD1 (6 bases). The germline V gene encodes CDR1 SNHLY and CDR2 FYNNEI. The CDR3 runs 15 residues. V gave up 6 bases and J gave up 8 bases, with 17 bases separating them. The CDR3 region is CASRPDQGNYSPLHF. CDR3 DNA sequence: TGTGCCAGCAGGCCGGATCAGGGGAATTATTCACCCCTCCACTTT.

This clone appeared once. The rearrangement joins TRBV9 to TRBJ1-1, with TRBD1 identical over 7 bases. Germline assignment: CDR1 SGDLS and CDR2 YYNGEE. The ends lost 3 bases at V and 0 bases at J; junction bases unmatched: 2. This CDR3 contains 14 residues. The CDR3 here is CASSEDRLNTEAFF. In DNA, the CDR3 is TGTGCCAGCAGCGAGGACAGGTTGAACACTGAAGCTTTCTTT.

The CDR3 DNA is TGTGCCACCAGACAGGGGATTAATTCACCCCTCCACTTT. This gives the protein CATRQGINSPLHF. The chain is built from TRBV28 and TRBJ1-6; 8 bases match TRBD1. J gave up 6 bases and V 10 bases, and 5 bases lay outside the gene matches. The CDR3 length is 13 residues. The V gene's germline CDR1 is MDHEN and CDR2 SYDVKM.

The rearrangement uses TRBV6-5 and TRBJ2-1, with TRBD2 matching over 8 bases. Germline V gene data show CDR1 as MNHEY and CDR2 as SVGAGI. This CDR3 has 15 amino acids. V dropped 2 bases and J dropped 7; count of bases not matched to a gene: 7. For the CDR3, the DNA is TGTGCCAGCAGTTACCCCGGGACTAGTATAAATGAGCAGTTCTTC. It translates to CASSYPGTSINEQFF.

The rearrangement joins TRBV12-3 or TRBV12-4 to TRBJ2-3; TRBD1 matches 7 bases. V shed 2 bases, J shed 6 bases, and the junction held 2 bases outside the gene matches. This CDR3 comprises 13 residues. Written as DNA, the CDR3 is TGTGCCAGCAGTTTAACCAGGGGGGATACGCAGTATTTT. It codes for CASSLTRGDTQYF.

CDR3 amino acids: CASSLYRGPWPLHF. The CDR3 region has the DNA TGTGCCAGCAGCTTATACAGGGGCCCTTGGCCCCTCCACTTT. This sequence joins TRBV7-2 and TRBJ1-6; 7 bases line up with TRBD1. Per the germline V gene, CDR1 is SGHTA and CDR2 is FQGNSA. Trimming took 2 bases from V and 13 from J; bases not matched to a gene: 8. The CDR3 sequence is 14 residues long. The whole variable domain, remainder taken from reference TRBV7-2 and TRBJ1-6, is GAGVSQSPSNKVTEKGKDVELRCDPISGHTALYWYRQSLGQGLEFLIYFQGNSAPDKSGLPSDRFSAERTGGSVSTLTIQRTQQEDSAVYLCASSLYRGPWPLHFGNGTRLTVT.

This rearrangement joins TRBV30 to TRBJ1-2; 9 bases are shared with TRBD1. Trimming cost V 7 bases and J 8 bases; bases outside gene matches: 11. Germline V gives CDR1 GTSNPN, CDR2 SVGIG (reference sequence). This CDR3 region has 13 residues. CDR3 protein: CAYSGQGLKGYTF. CDR3 sequence (DNA): TGTGCCTATTCGGGACAGGGATTGAAAGGCTACACCTTC.

The chain recombines TRBV5-1 with TRBJ2-5, with D possibly being TRBD2 (6 bases). Trimming pared 0 bases from V and 5 bases from J, leaving 11 bases between. CDR3 size: 14 residues. The V gene's germline CDR1 is SGHRS and CDR2 YFSETQ. The CDR3 nucleotides are TGCGCCAGCAGCTTGGATGGTCGGGGGGAGACCCAGTACTTC. This gives the protein CASSLDGRGETQYF.

The V call is TRBV5-4, the J call TRBJ1-2; the match to TRBD1 covers 8 bases. The V segment lost 2 bases and the J segment 4 bases; nucleotides outside the gene matches: 4. From germline, CDR1 is SGHNT and CDR2 YYREEE (reference sequence). There are 14 residues in the CDR3. Here the CDR3 DNA reads TGTGCCAGCAGCTTTGGAGACAGGGGCTATGGCTACACCTTC. It translates to CASSFGDRGYGYTF.

The V and J genes are TRBV7-9 and TRBJ1-6; TRBD1 agrees at 10 bases. Unmatched junction bases numbered 2, after V lost 6 bases and J lost 9 bases. Germline-derived CDR1 and CDR2 are SEHNR and FQNEAQ (reference sequence). This CDR3 contains 13 residues. CDR3 protein: CASRGTGVSPLHF. Written as DNA, the CDR3 is TGTGCCAGCAGAGGGACAGGGGTTTCACCCCTCCACTTT.

This clone was observed a handful of times. The gene calls are TRBV28 and TRBJ2-3; D gene unclear. V lost 4 bases and J 0 bases, leaving 11 bases between the germline ends. This CDR3 has 15 residues. The germline V gene has CDR1 MDHEN and CDR2 SYDVKM. The DNA for the CDR3 is TGTGCCAGCAGTTCATCGGGTGCTAGCACAGATACGCAGTATTTT. Translation: CASSSSGASTDTQYF.

The chain uses TRBV7-8 and TRBJ2-1; D may be TRBD1 (5 bases). V dropped 7 bases and J dropped 7 bases, with 20 bases sitting between them. Germline CDR1 and CDR2: SGHVS and FQNEAQ. The CDR3 has 15 residues. CDR3 amino acids: CASIAQGPFGNEQFF. In DNA, the CDR3 is TGTGCCAGCATTGCCCAGGGCCCGTTTGGGAATGAGCAGTTCTTC.

The gene calls are TRBV7-9 and TRBJ1-2; tentative D call: TRBD1 (6 bases). Germline loops: CDR1 SEHNR, CDR2 FQNEAQ (reference sequence). CDR3 size: 13 residues. V lost 3 bases, J lost 4 bases, and 9 bases lay in between. The CDR3 DNA is TGTGCCAGCAGCTTCGGGACAAGCTATGGCTACACCTTC. Its protein is CASSFGTSYGYTF.

The chain recombines TRBV10-3 with TRBJ1-1; perhaps TRBD1 as D (5 bases). Germline V lookup: CDR1 ENHRY, CDR2 SYGVKD. V lost 2 bases, J lost 3 bases, and 10 bases lay in between. CDR3 length equals 14 residues. The CDR3 reads CAISEAGWHTEAFF. CDR3 nucleotides: TGTGCCATCAGTGAGGCAGGGTGGCACACTGAAGCTTTCTTT.

The chain is built from TRBV5-5 and TRBJ2-3; D is undetermined. The CDR3 has 14 amino acids. Looked up from germline, CDR1 is SGHKS and CDR2 is YYEKEE (reference sequence). The germline V and J ends were trimmed by 4 bases and 5 bases, with 14 bases remaining between them. CDR3 nucleotides: TGTGCCAGCAGCCCCGGGTACGCCGGAGATACGCAGTATTTT. Translating it yields CASSPGYAGDTQYF.

V and J are TRBV7-3 and TRBJ1-1; the D gene is possibly TRBD1 (5 bases). Germline lookup yields CDR1 SGHTA and CDR2 FQGTGA. Trimming took off 2 bases at V and 4 bases at J, with 8 bases between the two ends. This CDR3 has 13 amino acids. In nucleotides, the CDR3 is TGTGCCAGCAGCTTATCGGGGGGCACTGAAGCTTTCTTT. Protein product: CASSLSGGTEAFF. The full variable domain, rest sourced from reference TRBV7-3 and TRBJ1-1, is GAGVSQTPSNKVTEKGKYVELRCDPISGHTALYWYRQSLGQGPEFLIYFQGTGAADDSGLPNDRFFAVRPEGSVSTLKIQRTERGDSAVYLCASSLSGGTEAFFGQGTRLTVV.

Comments on this clone: A read error may account for a junction end that differs from germline. J is TRBJ2-3 and V is TRBV7-7, with a possible D match to TRBD2 (5 bases). The germline V gene has CDR1 SSHAT and CDR2 FNYEAQ (reference sequence). This CDR3 is built from 20 residues. CDR3 bases: TGTGCTAGCAGCACCGGTTGTACCGGGGAGCACCATAGGCATACAGATACGCAGTATTTT. This gives the protein CASSTGCTGEHHRHTDTQYF. The variable domain in full, completed from reference TRBV7-7 and TRBJ2-3, reads GAGVSQSPRYKVTKRGQDVTLRCDPISSHATLYWYQQALGQGPEFLTYFNYEAQPDKSGLPSDRFSAERPEGSISTLTIQRTEQRDSAMYRCASSTGCTGEHHRHTDTQYFGPGTRLTVL.

The chain employs TRBV24-1 and TRBJ1-3; TRBD1 might be the D (5 bases). Germline V gives CDR1 KGHDR, CDR2 SFDVKD. V gave up 4 bases and J gave up 0 bases, with 12 bases separating them. There are 16 residues in the CDR3. This CDR3 is CATSDPGTNSGNTIYF. The DNA of the CDR3 is TGTGCCACCAGTGACCCCGGGACTAACTCTGGAAACACCATATATTTT.

This chain joins TRBV28 and TRBJ1-1; the match to TRBD1 covers 7 bases. Germline V gives CDR1 MDHEN, CDR2 SYDVKM. The CDR3 loop spans 12 amino acids. V dropped 8 bases and J dropped 11; count of bases not matched to a gene: 11. Here the CDR3 DNA reads TGTGCCAGCCGCCAAAGGGGGCTGTTGGCTTTCTTT. This gives the protein CASRQRGLLAFF.

This chain connects TRBV27 to TRBJ2-2; D ambiguous. Per germline, CDR1 MNHEY and CDR2 SMNVEV (reference sequence). The germline V and J ends were trimmed by 6 bases and 2 bases, with 13 bases remaining between them. This CDR3 spans 15 amino acids. In DNA form, the CDR3 reads TGTGCCAGCAGCCCCGGGTGGGTTAACACCGGGGAGCTGTTTTTT. Translated: CASSPGWVNTGELFF.

This sequence joins TRBV6-1 and TRBJ1-5; maybe TRBD1 (6 bases). Germline CDR1 is MNHNS and CDR2 is SASEGT. The CDR3 spans 16 residues. Trimming removed 4 bases at V and 5 bases at J, with 18 bases between. The CDR3 loop reads CASSAPTGRVDQPQHF. CDR3 coding DNA: TGTGCCAGCAGTGCACCTACAGGGCGGGTCGATCAGCCCCAGCATTTT.

The gene calls are TRBV5-4 and TRBJ1-3, with no clear D. CDR3 length: 13 amino acids. V was clipped by 0 bases and J by 3 bases, with 4 bases between them. Germline CDR1 reads SGHNT; CDR2 reads YYREEE (reference sequence). The CDR3 spells CASSLEHGNTIYF. Here the CDR3 DNA reads TGTGCCAGCAGCTTGGAACATGGAAACACCATATATTTT.